Listed below are T cell receptor beta chains from one sample, sequenced in a study of T cells after posttransplantation cyclophosphamide. The method was immunoSEQ multiplex PCR; TCRdb's version includes in-frame clones alone and lacks a portion of them. There are approximately 34,000 clones in the sample, none observed a single time. The specimen was PBMCs. These receptors all stem from a woman aged 45-59 years in good health and a related stem cell transplant donor. Both conserved end residues are part of each CDR3. Fields, in order: clone size, D gene, J gene, V gene, CDR3 protein, CDR3 DNA. The D gene is left open where the match is weak. Rows give clone size only sometimes, using once, few, many, or a class for an expanded clone.

many	-	TRBJ1-5	TRBV7-2	CASSLGGRQGPQHF	TGTGCCAGCAGCTTAGGGGGTAGGCAGGGGCCCCAGCATTTT
few	-	TRBJ1-1	TRBV5-4	CASSLVGGLNTEAFF	TGTGCCAGCAGCTTGGTTGGCGGGTTGAACACTGAAGCTTTCTTT
many	-	TRBJ2-7	TRBV2	CASSENRVGEQYF	TGTGCCAGCAGTGAGAACAGGGTAGGGGAGCAGTACTTC
many	TRBD2	TRBJ2-1	TRBV19	CASSPRAGGRYEQFF	TGTGCCAGTAGCCCACGGGCGGGAGGAAGGTATGAGCAGTTCTTC
many	-	TRBJ1-5	TRBV6-5	CASSYVANQPQHF	TGTGCCAGCAGTTACGTCGCGAATCAGCCCCAGCATTTT
-	-	TRBJ2-3	TRBV15	CATSRVPSERRTDTQYF	TGTGCCACCAGCAGAGTCCCCAGCGAGCGCCGCACAGATACGCAGTATTTT
many	TRBD2	TRBJ2-1	TRBV7-3	CASSLTSGGSYNEQFF	TGTGCCAGCAGCTTGACTAGCGGGGGCTCCTACAATGAGCAGTTCTTC
many	TRBD2	TRBJ2-4	TRBV7-9	CASSLGLASGRNIQYF	TGTGCCAGCAGCTTAGGTTTGGCTAGCGGCCGAAACATTCAGTACTTC
many	-	TRBJ1-1	TRBV30	CAWKKGENTEAFF	TGTGCCTGGAAGAAAGGGGAGAACACTGAAGCTTTCTTT
many	-	TRBJ2-1	TRBV7-3	CASSLDNEQFF	TGTGCCAGCAGTCTCGACAATGAGCAGTTCTTC
many	TRBD2	TRBJ2-7	TRBV5-6	CASSSILAGVSEQYF	TGTGCCAGCAGCTCCATTTTAGCGGGAGTCAGCGAGCAGTACTTC
many	-	TRBJ1-4	TRBV28	CASSLGQGWGEKLFF	TGTGCCAGCAGTTTAGGTCAGGGGTGGGGTGAAAAACTGTTTTTT
many	TRBD1	TRBJ2-6	TRBV29-1	CSVFGQGVGANVLTF	TGCAGCGTGTTCGGACAGGGGGTCGGGGCCAACGTCCTGACTTTC
many	-	TRBJ1-4	TRBV11-2	CASSLGFQGGEKLFF	TGTGCCAGCAGCTTAGGCTTCCAGGGTGGCGAAAAACTGTTTTTT
many	TRBD1	TRBJ1-2	TRBV19	CASSSTGVGYGYTF	TGTGCCAGTAGTTCTACAGGGGTCGGGTATGGCTACACCTTC
-	-	TRBJ2-5	TRBV9	CASSGGLPQETQYF	TGTGCCAGCAGCGGGGGGCTACCCCAAGAGACCCAGTACTTC
many	-	TRBJ2-2	TRBV5-1	CASSRAQLNTGELFF	TGCGCCAGCAGCCGCGCACAGCTAAACACCGGGGAGCTGTTTTTT
many	-	TRBJ2-1	TRBV7-3	CASSPRGPPEEQFF	TGTGCCAGCAGCCCTCGTGGGCCCCCAGAGGAGCAGTTCTTC
many	-	TRBJ1-1	TRBV4-3	CASKAGQTNTEAFF	TGCGCCAGCAAGGCGGGACAAACGAACACTGAAGCTTTCTTT
many	TRBD1	TRBJ1-2	TRBV2	CASNRDRGPLSYGYTF	TGTGCCAGCAACCGGGACAGGGGGCCGTTGTCCTATGGCTACACCTTC
few	-	TRBJ2-3	TRBV6-6	CASSYAAGRTDTQYF	TGTGCCAGCAGTTACGCGGCGGGCCGCACAGATACGCAGTATTTT
many	-	TRBJ2-2	TRBV24-1	CATSDTNRVANTGELFF	TGTGCCACCAGTGATACGAACAGGGTTGCCAACACCGGGGAGCTGTTTTTT
many	TRBD2	TRBJ2-3	TRBV19	CASSPEREGSDTQYF	TGTGCCAGTAGTCCGGAGCGGGAGGGCTCAGATACGCAGTATTTT
many	TRBD2	TRBJ2-7	TRBV7-2	CASSLVWTSNEQYF	TGTGCCAGCAGCTTAGTGTGGACTAGCAACGAGCAGTACTTC
many	TRBD1	TRBJ2-7	TRBV5-8	CASSLADRATYEQYF	TGTGCCAGCAGCTTGGCCGACAGGGCAACCTACGAGCAGTACTTC
many	-	TRBJ2-7	TRBV4-1	CASSQDPSGGERRPYEQYF	TGCGCCAGCAGCCAGGACCCCTCCGGAGGGGAAAGGCGGCCCTACGAGCAGTACTTC